This is a list of T cell receptor beta chains from one sample in a study of blood T cell repertoires in COVID-19. The table came from immunoSEQ multiplex PCR; TCRdb's copy has only in-frame clones and leaves some out. This sample yields about 350,000 clones, of which about nine tenths are seen a single time; 7% to 8% belongs to the top ten. The sequenced sample consisted of peripheral blood. Receptors originate from a woman in her seventies with COVID-19, enrolled during active disease. CDR3s include the opening cysteine and the closing phenylalanine or tryptophan. A D gene is named only where the DNA matches it firmly. Rows may omit the clone size; those that give it use once, few, many or a size class.

-,TRBV6-5,-,TRBJ1-2,TGTGCCAGCAGTTACTCGAAAACGACTCAAGGCTACACCTTC,CASSYSKTTQGYTF
-,TRBV9,once,TRBJ2-2,TGTGCCAGCAGCGTAGGACTTCAGAACACCGGGGAGCTGTTTTTT,CASSVGLQNTGELFF
-,TRBV7-2,-,TRBJ2-1,TGTGCCAGCAGCTTAGGCCCTGCGGAGGGTAATGAGCAGTTCTTC,CASSLGPAEGNEQFF
TRBD1,TRBV27,-,TRBJ2-7,TGTGCCAGCAGTCTAGGGACAGGGGGCTCCTACGAGCAGTACTTC,CASSLGTGGSYEQYF
-,TRBV5-1,-,TRBJ1-1,TGCGCCAGCAGCTGGCAACAGGGTGTTGACACTGAAGCTTTCTTT,CASSWQQGVDTEAFF
-,TRBV30,-,TRBJ1-2,TGTGCCTGGAGTGTCCTCTATGGCTACACCTTC,CAWSVLYGYTF
-,TRBV4-1,-,TRBJ1-4,TGCGCCAGCAGCCCTACGGGGGGGGCTAATGAAAAACTGTTTTTT,CASSPTGGANEKLFF
TRBD1,TRBV24-1,few,TRBJ2-5,TGTGCCACCGAAGGGGGCGGCGAGGAGACCCAGTACTTC,CATEGGGEETQYF
TRBD1,TRBV6-1,few,TRBJ1-6,TGTGCCAGCAGTGGCGACAGGGGGCTGGCTAATTCACCCCTCCACTTT,CASSGDRGLANSPLHF
TRBD1,TRBV27,-,TRBJ2-3,TGTGCCAGCAGTTTTGGGACAGGGGGCACAGATACGCAGTATTTT,CASSFGTGGTDTQYF
-,TRBV28,-,TRBJ1-2,TGTGCCAGCCAAAAGGCAGGGAACTATGGCTACACCTTC,CASQKAGNYGYTF
-,TRBV28,-,TRBJ1-2,TGTGCCAGCAGTAACCAGGGTTTGACTAACTATGGCTACACCTTC,CASSNQGLTNYGYTF
TRBD2,TRBV5-1,-,TRBJ2-2,TGCGCCAGCAGCTTGTCTGGCGGGAGGGACACCGGGGAGCTGTTTTTT,CASSLSGGRDTGELFF
TRBD1,TRBV2,-,TRBJ1-4,TGTGCCAGCAGTGTCTCGGGACAGTATGAAAAACTGTTTTTT,CASSVSGQYEKLFF
-,TRBV6-2/TRBV6-3,-,TRBJ2-7,TGTGCCAGCAGTAGGAAGAACCTAGTACTCGAGCAGTACTTC,CASSRKNLVLEQYF
TRBD2,TRBV28,-,TRBJ2-7,TGTGCCAGCAGCCCTCCAGCGGGGCCCCTAAAACCCTACGAGCAGTACTTC,CASSPPAGPLKPYEQYF
-,TRBV5-1,-,TRBJ1-1,TGCGCTAGCACCCCGCAGGGGCCGAGCACTGAAGCTTTCTTT,CASTPQGPSTEAFF
-,TRBV5-1,-,TRBJ1-2,TGCGCCAGCAGCTTCGGGGAACATGGCTACACCTTC,CASSFGEHGYTF
TRBD1,TRBV2,-,TRBJ1-2,TGTGCCAGCAGGCCGGGACAGGGGGCTTATGGCTACACCTTC,CASRPGQGAYGYTF
TRBD1,TRBV27,-,TRBJ2-5,TGTGCCAGCAGTTTAGGAACAGGGGCGCAAGGAGAGACCCAGTACTTC,CASSLGTGAQGETQYF
-,TRBV7-9,-,TRBJ2-2,TGTGCCAGCAGCACCCGGGACATCACCGGGGAGCTGTTTTTT,CASSTRDITGELFF
-,TRBV7-8,-,TRBJ2-7,TGTGCCAGCAGCTTAGCGGGCCTAGCCTCCTACGAGCAGTACTTC,CASSLAGLASYEQYF
-,TRBV11-2,few,TRBJ2-3,TGTGCCAGCAGCTTAGGGGTGGGGCCCACAGATACGCAGTATTTT,CASSLGVGPTDTQYF
-,TRBV28,few,TRBJ2-3,TGTGCCTCCATTTCACCTAGCTTAAGGCAGTATTTT,CASISPSLRQYF
-,TRBV3-1/TRBV3-2,-,TRBJ1-1,TGTGCCAGCAGCCAAGCAGGGGTAGGGACTGAAGCTTTCTTT,CASSQAGVGTEAFF
TRBD1,TRBV27,-,TRBJ1-2,TGTGCCAGCAGTTTATCTACAGGGGCCGGTGGGGGCTACACCTTC,CASSLSTGAGGGYTF
-,TRBV30,-,TRBJ1-2,TGTGCCTGGAGTGTACTTCCGGGGACAGGCTACACCTTC,CAWSVLPGTGYTF
TRBD1,TRBV30,-,TRBJ2-3,TGTGCCTGGACAAGACAGGGCGGCACAGATACGCAGTATTTT,CAWTRQGGTDTQYF
-,TRBV10-3,-,TRBJ1-1,TGTGCCATCAAAGCGGGACCGAACACTGAAGCTTTCTTT,CAIKAGPNTEAFF
TRBD1,TRBV6-5,-,TRBJ2-1,TGTGCCAGCAGTTACCCCCGACAGGGGTGGGATGAGCAGTTCTTC,CASSYPRQGWDEQFF
TRBD1,TRBV4-1,-,TRBJ1-2,TGCGCCAGCAGCGCTCGGGACAGTTATGGCTACACCTTC,CASSARDSYGYTF
TRBD2,TRBV3-1/TRBV3-2,-,TRBJ2-1,TGTGCCAGCAGACGAACTAGCGGGGGGGTCGGCGGTGAGCAGTTCTTC,CASRRTSGGVGGEQFF
-,TRBV9,-,TRBJ2-1,TGTGCCAGCAGCGACTCCCGACGAGGTGACTACAATGAGCAGTTCTTC,CASSDSRRGDYNEQFF
TRBD1,TRBV6-5,-,TRBJ1-5,TGTGCCAGCAAGAAGGGGGACAGGGAAGGTCAGCCCCAGCATTTT,CASKKGDREGQPQHF
-,TRBV19,once,TRBJ1-2,TGTGCCAGTTGGGGGGGTTTGGGCTACACCTTC,CASWGGLGYTF
TRBD1,TRBV6-5,-,TRBJ1-1,TGTGCCAGCAGTAGACAGGGAACTGAAGCTTTCTTT,CASSRQGTEAFF
TRBD1,TRBV27,-,TRBJ1-2,TGTGCCAGCAGTTTCCGGGGAACCGGGACAGGGCCATCTTATGGCTACACCTTC,CASSFRGTGTGPSYGYTF
TRBD1,TRBV28,-,TRBJ1-2,TGTGCCAGCAGCCCAAGGGGGCTCCTCCGAGTTAACTATGGCTACACCTTC,CASSPRGLLRVNYGYTF
TRBD2,TRBV5-1,-,TRBJ2-7,TGCGCCAGCAGCTCGACTAGCGGGGGGGCCCACGAGCAGTACTTC,CASSSTSGGAHEQYF
-,TRBV7-9,once,TRBJ2-7,TGTGCCAGCAGCCCGCCGTGGGGAACATGGACAGAGCAGTACTTC,CASSPPWGTWTEQYF
-,TRBV6-5,-,TRBJ2-7,TGTGCCAGCAGTTACTCGAGCAGGGGTTTTTACGAGCAGTACTTC,CASSYSSRGFYEQYF
-,TRBV6-5,-,TRBJ1-5,TGTGCCAGCAGATCAGACAGGAACAATCAGCCCCAGCATTTT,CASRSDRNNQPQHF
TRBD2,TRBV30,once,TRBJ2-3,TGTGCCTGGGAGCGGGGGCTGGGAACAGATACGCAGTATTTT,CAWERGLGTDTQYF
-,TRBV19,-,TRBJ1-4,TGTGCCAGTACCGGGGAAACAGAAAAACTGTTTTTT,CASTGETEKLFF
-,TRBV21-1,-,TRBJ1-5,TGTGCCAGCAGATCTTGCAGGGGCAATCAGCCCCAGCATTTT,CASRSCRGNQPQHF
-,TRBV6-5,few,TRBJ1-3,TGTGCCAGCGGATTTGACAGAAGCTCTGGAAACACCATATATTTT,CASGFDRSSGNTIYF
TRBD1,TRBV28,-,TRBJ1-5,TGTGCCAGCACCCGACAGGGCGGACAGCCCCAGCATTTT,CASTRQGGQPQHF
-,TRBV30,-,TRBJ1-2,TGTGCCTGGAGTGTTGGGCCCAACTATGGCTACACCTTC,CAWSVGPNYGYTF
-,TRBV6-2/TRBV6-3,-,TRBJ1-1,TGTGCCAGCAGTTACCTAACAACAGTGAACACTGAAGCTTTCTTT,CASSYLTTVNTEAFF
-,TRBV3-1/TRBV3-2,-,TRBJ1-3,TGTGCCAGCAGCCGTCAGGGAACTGGAAACACCATATATTTT,CASSRQGTGNTIYF